This T cell receptor (beta chain) originates from a study of blood T cell repertoires in COVID-19. About the study: COVID-19 samples collected from the United States, Italy and Spain covered acute and convalescent phases. From T cells, B-cell-depleted T cells, or PBMCs came the material, which was cDNA or gDNA.

The data were produced by immunoSEQ multiplex PCR, yet TCRdb's version contains in-frame clones alone and is incomplete. The table lists 37,000 or so clones, roughly 78% of them singletons, with 25% to 35% in the top ten. The CDR3 length is 12 residues. V lost 5 bases to trimming and J lost 5 bases, with 10 bases between them. Germline CDR1 and CDR2: LGHDT and YNNKEL (reference sequence). The material sequenced was peripheral blood. The TCR originated in a man aged 60 to 69 with acute or convalescent COVID-19. V and J are TRBV3-1 (or the pseudogene TRBV3-2) and TRBJ2-7; D possibly corresponds to TRBD2 (6 bases). The CDR3 DNA sequence: TGTGCCAGCAGCTTCGGAGGGAACGAGCAGTACTTC. Translated, it gives CASSFGGNEQYF.